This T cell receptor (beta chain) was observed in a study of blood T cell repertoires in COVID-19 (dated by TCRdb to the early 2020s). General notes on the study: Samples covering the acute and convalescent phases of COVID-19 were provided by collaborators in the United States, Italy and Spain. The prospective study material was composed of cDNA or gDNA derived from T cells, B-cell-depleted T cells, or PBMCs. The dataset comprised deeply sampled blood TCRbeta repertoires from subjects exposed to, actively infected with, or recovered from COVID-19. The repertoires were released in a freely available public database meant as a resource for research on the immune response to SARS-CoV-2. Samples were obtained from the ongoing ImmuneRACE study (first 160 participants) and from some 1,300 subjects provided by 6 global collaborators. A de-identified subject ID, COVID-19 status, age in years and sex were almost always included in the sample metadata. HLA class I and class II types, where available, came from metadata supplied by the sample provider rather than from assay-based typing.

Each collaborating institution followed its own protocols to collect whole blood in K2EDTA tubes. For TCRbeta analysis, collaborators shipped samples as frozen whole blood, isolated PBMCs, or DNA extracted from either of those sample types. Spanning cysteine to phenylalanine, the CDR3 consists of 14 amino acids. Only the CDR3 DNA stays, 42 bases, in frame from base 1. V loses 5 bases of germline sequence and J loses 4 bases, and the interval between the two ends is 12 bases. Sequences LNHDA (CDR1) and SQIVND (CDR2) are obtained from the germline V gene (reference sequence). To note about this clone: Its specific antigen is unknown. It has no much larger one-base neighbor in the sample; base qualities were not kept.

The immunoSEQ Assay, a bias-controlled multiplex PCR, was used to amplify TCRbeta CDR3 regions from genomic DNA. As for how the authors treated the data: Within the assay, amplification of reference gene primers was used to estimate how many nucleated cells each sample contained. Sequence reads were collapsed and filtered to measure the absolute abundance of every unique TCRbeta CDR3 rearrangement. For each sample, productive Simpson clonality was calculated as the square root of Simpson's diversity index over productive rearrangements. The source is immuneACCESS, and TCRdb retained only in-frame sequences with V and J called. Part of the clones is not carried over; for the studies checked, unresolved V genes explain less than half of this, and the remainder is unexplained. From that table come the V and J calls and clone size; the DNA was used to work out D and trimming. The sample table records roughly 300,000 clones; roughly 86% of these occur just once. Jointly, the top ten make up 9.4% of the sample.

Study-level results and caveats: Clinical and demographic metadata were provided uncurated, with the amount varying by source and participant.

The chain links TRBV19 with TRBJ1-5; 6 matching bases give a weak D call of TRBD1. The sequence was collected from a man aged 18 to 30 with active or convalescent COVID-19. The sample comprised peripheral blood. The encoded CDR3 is CASSSGVANQPQHF. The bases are TGTGCCAGTAGTTCAGGGGTCGCGAATCAGCCCCAGCATTTT. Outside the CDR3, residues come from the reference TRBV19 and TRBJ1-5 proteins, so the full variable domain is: DGGITQSPKYLFRKEGQNVTLSCEQNLNHDAMYWYRQDPGQGLRLIYYSQIVNDFQKGDIAEGYSVSREKKESFPLTVTSAQKNPTAFYLCASSSGVANQPQHFGDGTRLSIL.